A selection of T cell receptor beta chains follows, all from one sample in a study of spatial heterogeneity in lung cancer. A single record per CDR3 protein comes from TCRdb applying MiXCR to the 5' RACE reads. The sample comprises roughly 48,000 distinct CDR3 sequences, about 5.8% of which are singletons, and 8.5% to 14% rests with the top ten. Sequenced material: PBMCs, taken at surgery. The receptor source for this set is a male donor with early-stage non-small cell lung cancer. CDR3s include the opening cysteine and the closing phenylalanine or tryptophan. D genes are given only for firm matches. Some rows have no size entry. The others give once, few or many, or a class for an expanded clone.

j_call	clone_size	v_call	d_call	cdr3_length	cdr3_aa	cdr3_nt
TRBJ1-5	many	TRBV4-1	-	15	CASSPLKGSNQPQHF	TGCGCCAGCAGTCCCCTCAAGGGTAGCAATCAGCCCCAGCATTTT
TRBJ2-5	many	TRBV4-1	-	16	CASSQAGGGDQETQYF	TGCGCCAGCAGCCAAGCCGGCGGAGGGGACCAAGAGACCCAGTACTTC
TRBJ2-7	-	TRBV6-2/TRBV6-3	TRBD1	15	CASRRTGPPFYEQYF	TGTGCCAGCAGACGGACAGGTCCCCCCTTCTACGAGCAGTACTTC
TRBJ2-3	many	TRBV4-3	TRBD1	16	CASSQGMGQVTDTQYF	TGCGCCAGCAGCCAAGGCATGGGACAGGTGACAGATACGCAGTATTTT
TRBJ1-5	few	TRBV6-1	-	15	CASSEARGSNQPQHF	TGTGCCAGCAGTGAAGCAAGGGGAAGCAATCAGCCCCAGCATTTT
TRBJ1-1	few	TRBV12-3/TRBV12-4	-	13	CASSLLVGTEAFF	TGTGCCAGCAGTTTATTAGTCGGGACTGAAGCTTTCTTT
TRBJ2-5	-	TRBV18	TRBD1	14	CASSPGQGGETQYF	TGTGCCAGCTCACCGGGACAGGGTGGCGAGACCCAGTACTTC
TRBJ2-3	many	TRBV5-1	-	14	CASRAGIPTDTQYF	TGCGCCAGCAGGGCAGGTATCCCCACAGATACGCAGTATTTT
TRBJ2-7	many	TRBV19	TRBD1	14	CASRSDRSVNEQYF	TGTGCCAGTCGCTCGGACAGGTCGGTGAACGAGCAGTACTTC
TRBJ2-7	many	TRBV12-3/TRBV12-4	TRBD2	11	CASSPGTRQYF	TGTGCCAGCAGTCCCGGGACTAGGCAGTACTTC
TRBJ2-1	many	TRBV5-1	-	14	CASSYRGEYNEQFF	TGCGCCAGCAGCTATAGGGGCGAATACAATGAGCAGTTCTTC
TRBJ1-4	many	TRBV5-6	TRBD1	14	CASSPGQFNEKLFF	TGTGCCAGCAGCCCGGGACAGTTTAATGAAAAACTGTTTTTT
TRBJ1-2	many	TRBV7-2	TRBD1	13	CASSMDRVNGYTF	TGTGCCAGCAGCATGGACAGGGTCAATGGCTACACCTTC
TRBJ2-5	many	TRBV3-1	-	15	CASSQPGRGQETQYF	TGTGCCAGCAGCCAACCGGGACGGGGCCAAGAGACCCAGTACTTC
TRBJ2-7	many	TRBV3-2	-	10	CASPTYEQYF	TGTGCCAGCCCTACCTACGAGCAGTACTTC
TRBJ1-5	-	TRBV19	TRBD1	18	CASSLPQGANRGNQPQHF	TGTGCCAGTAGTCTTCCGCAGGGGGCGAATCGAGGCAATCAGCCCCAGCATTTT
TRBJ1-1	many	TRBV4-2	-	14	CASSQFGENTEAFF	TGTGCCAGCAGCCAGTTTGGAGAGAACACTGAAGCTTTCTTT
TRBJ1-1	many	TRBV7-2	-	14	CASSLAGVGTEAFF	TGTGCCAGCAGCTTAGCGGGGGTAGGGACTGAAGCTTTCTTT
TRBJ2-7	many	TRBV27	TRBD2	13	CASSTSGSYEQYF	TGTGCCAGTTCGACTAGCGGGAGTTACGAGCAGTACTTC
TRBJ1-4	many	TRBV12-3/TRBV12-4	TRBD1	14	CASSSGTGDEKLFF	TGTGCCAGCAGTTCAGGGACAGGGGACGAAAAACTGTTTTTT
TRBJ2-7	many	TRBV7-9	-	13	CASSFGQLTEQYF	TGTGCCAGCAGCTTTGGGCAGCTTACCGAGCAGTACTTC
TRBJ1-5	many	TRBV6-2/TRBV6-3	-	18	CASSHLFAREYSNQPQHF	TGTGCCAGCAGCCACCTCTTTGCCAGGGAATATAGCAATCAGCCCCAGCATTTT
TRBJ2-7	many	TRBV4-1	TRBD1	15	CASSQLRGSTYEQYF	TGCGCCAGCAGCCAACTCAGGGGGTCGACCTACGAGCAGTACTTC
TRBJ2-7	many	TRBV19	TRBD2	16	CASSRFRTSGTYEQYF	TGTGCCAGTAGTAGATTCCGGACTAGCGGGACCTACGAGCAGTACTTC
TRBJ2-5	many	TRBV2	-	14	CASSILDAVETQYF	-
TRBJ2-7	-	TRBV29-1	-	13	CSVGPYEGHEQYF	TGCAGCGTTGGTCCCTATGAGGGACACGAGCAGTACTTC
TRBJ2-7	few	TRBV9	-	15	CASSVGGSGPYEQYF	TGTGCCAGCAGCGTAGGAGGGAGCGGCCCCTACGAGCAGTACTTC
TRBJ2-3	many	TRBV29-1	-	14	CSVLGLAGEGTQYF	TGCAGCGTCCTGGGACTTGCCGGGGAAGGTACGCAGTATTTT
TRBJ2-1	many	TRBV20-1	TRBD2	16	CSAPYGWRENYNEQFF	TGCAGTGCTCCGTATGGGTGGCGGGAGAACTACAATGAGCAGTTCTTC
TRBJ1-1	many	TRBV4-1	TRBD1	16	CASSLWIETGSVEAFF	TGCGCCAGCAGCCTTTGGATCGAGACAGGGTCCGTTGAAGCTTTCTTT
TRBJ1-5	many	TRBV20-1	TRBD1	17	CSARVDRGGGSNQPQHF	TGCAGTGCTAGAGTCGACAGGGGAGGTGGGAGCAATCAGCCCCAGCATTTT
TRBJ2-2	many	TRBV7-3	-	12	CASGGNTGELFF	TGTGCCAGCGGCGGGAACACCGGGGAGCTGTTTTTT
TRBJ2-7	-	TRBV25-1	TRBD1	14	CASRPYRGLGEQYF	TGTGCCAGCAGACCGTACAGGGGGCTCGGCGAGCAGTACTTC
TRBJ1-2	many	TRBV5-1	TRBD1	14	CASSPGTDNYGYTF	TGCGCCAGCAGCCCAGGGACAGATAACTATGGCTACACCTTC
TRBJ2-7	many	TRBV13	TRBD2	13	CASSPSGRWEQYF	TGTGCCAGCAGCCCTAGCGGGAGATGGGAGCAGTACTTC
TRBJ2-2	many	TRBV12-3/TRBV12-4	-	14	CASSLDTNTGELFF	TGTGCCAGCAGTCTGGACACGAACACCGGGGAGCTGTTTTTT
TRBJ2-1	many	TRBV7-7	-	12	CASSQGGDEQFF	TGTGCCAGCAGCCAAGGAGGCGATGAGCAGTTCTTC
TRBJ2-7	many	TRBV7-2	-	14	CASSSQWGGPEQYF	TGTGCCAGCAGCTCGCAGTGGGGGGGCCCCGAGCAGTACTTC
TRBJ2-7	many	TRBV29-1	TRBD1	15	CSIKPGTGGSYEQYF	TGCAGCATCAAACCCGGGACAGGGGGCTCCTACGAGCAGTACTTC
TRBJ2-7	many	TRBV7-2	-	12	CASSLGRERKYF	TGTGCCAGCAGCTTAGGACGGGAGAGGAAGTACTTC
TRBJ1-4	few	TRBV5-1	-	14	CASSLEGGEEKLFF	TGCGCCAGCAGCTTGGAAGGAGGGGAAGAAAAACTGTTTTTT
TRBJ1-2	many	TRBV5-1	-	15	CASSLSPGADYGYTF	TGCGCCAGCAGCTTGAGTCCGGGGGCGGACTATGGCTACACCTTC
TRBJ1-5	many	TRBV7-2	-	13	CASSGEVTQPQHF	TGTGCCAGCAGCGGCGAGGTGACGCAGCCCCAGCATTTT
TRBJ2-3	-	TRBV7-2	-	15	CASSPHGSGTDTQYF	TGTGCCAGCAGCCCCCATGGGTCCGGCACAGATACGCAGTATTTT
TRBJ1-1	few	TRBV30	-	11	CAWNENTEAFF	TGTGCCTGGAACGAGAACACTGAAGCTTTCTTT